What follows are 20 T cell receptor beta chains derived from one specimen sequenced in a study of T cells of healthy individuals. TCRdb reprocessed the 5' RACE reads with MiXCR, giving one entry per CDR3 protein. The sample includes 65,000 to 90,000 distinct CDR3 sequences, more than 4.5% of them seen just once. The receptors shown here come from a female donor in good health.

This clonotype occurred many times. The rearrangement links TRBV7-2 to TRBJ1-1; D might be TRBD1 (6 bases). The CDR3 contains 14 residues. The V end lost 5 bases, the J end lost 1 base, and 11 bases lay between the germline ends. The germline V gene has CDR1 SGHTA and CDR2 FQGNSA. CDR3 protein: CASSRGQQNTEAFF. Written as DNA, the CDR3 is TGTGCCAGCAGCCGGGGACAACAGAACACTGAAGCTTTCTTT.

This clonotype showed up many times. The chain is built from TRBV7-2 and TRBJ1-1; D is ambiguous. Looked up from germline, CDR1 is SGHTA and CDR2 is FQGNSA. The CDR3 consists of 13 residues. V was cut by 5 bases and J by 6 bases, with 13 bases left in between. The CDR3 loop is CASSPRLQPEAFF. In DNA form, the CDR3 reads TGTGCCAGCAGCCCTAGACTTCAACCTGAAGCTTTCTTT.

This clonotype was found many times. The V call is TRBV4-3, the J call TRBJ1-1; no definite D call. V lost 4 bases and J 4 bases, leaving 13 bases between the germline ends. The CDR3 extends over 14 amino acids. Looked up from germline, CDR1 is LGHNA and CDR2 is YSLEER. CDR3 in DNA: TGCGCCAGCAGCCCCGCGCCGGGCAGCACTGAAGCTTTCTTT. This sequence encodes CASSPAPGSTEAFF.

In this sample, this clonotype turned up many times. The chain employs TRBV2 and TRBJ2-3; a possible D gene is TRBD2 (6 bases). Per germline, CDR1 SNHLY and CDR2 FYNNEI. This CDR3 has 15 amino acids. Deletions cut 1 base from V and 1 base from J, with 9 bases between. CDR3: CASSEGGLRTDTQYF. DNA for the CDR3: TGTGCCAGCAGTGAAGGGGGACTTCGCACAGATACGCAGTATTTT. The full variable domain, its missing parts supplied by reference TRBV2 and TRBJ2-3, is EPEVTQTPSHQVTQMGQEVILRCVPISNHLYFYWYRQILGQKVEFLVSFYNNEISEKSEIFDDQFSVERPDGSNFTLKIRSTKLEDSAMYFCASSEGGLRTDTQYFGPGTRLTVL.

This clonotype was found many times. CDR3 region: CASQGTGNQPQHF. The CDR3 region has the DNA TGTGCCAGCCAGGGCACAGGGAACCAGCCCCAGCATTTT. This chain uses TRBV2 with TRBJ1-5; weak D call: TRBD1 (6 bases). CDR1 and CDR2 (germline): SNHLY, FYNNEI. This CDR3 has 13 amino acids. Trimming cost V 8 bases and J 7 bases, with 15 bases left between them.

This clonotype was detected many times. This chain links TRBV30 with TRBJ2-7; 9 bases agree with TRBD1. CDR1 is GTSNPN and CDR2 is SVGIG in the germline V gene (reference sequence). This CDR3 has 12 amino acids. Trimming removed 7 bases from V and 2 bases from J; junction bases left unmatched: 3. The DNA for the CDR3 is TGTGCCTTAACAGGGGGCCCCTACGAGCAGTACTTC. Protein product: CALTGGPYEQYF.

The J gene is TRBJ2-1, the V gene TRBV20-1; D possibly matches TRBD1 or TRBD2 (5 bases each). The germline CDR1 and CDR2 sequences are DFQATT and SNEGSKA (reference sequence). Trimming stripped 0 bases from V and 8 bases from J, with 23 bases between. The CDR3 spans 17 residues. This CDR3 is CSAREPRRGTFVDEQFF. CDR3 sequence (DNA): TGCAGTGCTAGAGAGCCCCGTAGAGGGACCTTTGTTGATGAGCAGTTCTTC.

This clonotype was observed at least ten times. The chain carries TRBV27 and TRBJ1-1; D is unclear. The V gene lost 1 base and the J gene lost 1 base, with 4 bases spanning the gap. Germline assignment: CDR1 MNHEY and CDR2 SMNVEV (reference sequence). This CDR3 is 13 amino acids long. CDR3 nucleotide sequence: TGTGCCAGCAGTTTATGGGAGAACACTGAAGCTTTCTTT. This encodes CASSLWENTEAFF.

This clonotype was counted at least ten times. V is TRBV12-3 or TRBV12-4 and J is TRBJ2-1; 10 bases line up with TRBD2. Unmatched junction bases numbered 8, after V lost 4 bases and J lost 8 bases. This CDR3 is 15 amino acids long. CDR3 in amino acids: CASSWTSGLLDEQFF. The CDR3 DNA is TGTGCCAGCAGTTGGACTAGCGGATTGTTAGATGAGCAGTTCTTC.

V usage is TRBV30 and J usage is TRBJ1-3, with D perhaps matching TRBD1 (5 bases). The V gene lost 4 bases and the J gene lost 0 bases, with 13 bases spanning the gap. There are 15 residues in the CDR3. Germline-derived CDR1 and CDR2 are GTSNPN and SVGIG (reference sequence). For the CDR3, the DNA is TGTGCCTGGAAATCCCCAGGGAGCTCTGGAAACACCATATATTTT. This sequence encodes CAWKSPGSSGNTIYF.

This clonotype was recorded many times. J is TRBJ1-4 and V is TRBV20-1, with D maybe TRBD1 (6 bases). The CDR3 is 15 residues long. Trimming left V 0 bases short and J 6 bases short, with 14 bases between. CDR1 is DFQATT, CDR2 SNEGSKA, per germline (reference sequence). The CDR3: CSARDLGQGHEKLFF. The CDR3 bases are TGCAGTGCTAGAGATCTGGGCCAGGGGCATGAAAAACTGTTTTTT.

This clonotype was detected many times. V usage is TRBV4-3 and J usage is TRBJ2-6; no firm D call. The CDR3 runs to 16 residues. V lost 0 bases and J 1 base, leaving 7 bases between the germline ends. Germline assignment: CDR1 LGHNA and CDR2 YSLEER. The CDR3 reads CASSQDESSGANVLTF. As DNA, the CDR3 is TGCGCCAGCAGCCAAGACGAGAGTTCTGGGGCCAACGTCCTGACTTTC.

CDR3 loop: CASRLTISPNTGELFF. Written as DNA, the CDR3 is TGTGCCAGCAGGCTTACCATAAGCCCCAACACCGGGGAGCTGTTTTTT. The chain has TRBV14 and TRBJ2-2; D unresolved. The CDR3 has 16 residues. V was cut by 6 bases and J by 2 bases, with 16 bases left in between. Germline CDR1 is SGHDN and CDR2 is FVKESK.

Points on this clonotype: The junction departs from the called germline gene at one end, perhaps through a read error. This chain uses TRBV7-9 with TRBJ2-1; D remains unclear. Germline CDR1 and CDR2: SEHNR and FQNEAQ (reference sequence). The CDR3 is 9 residues long. CDR3 sequence (DNA): TGTGCCAGCAGCTCCTATGCAGTCTTC. Its protein product is CASSSYAVF.

The chain employs TRBV5-1 and TRBJ2-4; 9 nucleotides line up with TRBD2. This CDR3 is built from 17 residues. V lost 4 bases to trimming and J lost 0 bases; unmatched junction nucleotides: 8. Germline values: CDR1 SGHRS, CDR2 YFSETQ. CDR3 protein: CASSGSIAGVAKNIQYF. CDR3 nucleotides: TGCGCCAGCAGCGGAAGTATAGCGGGGGTAGCCAAAAACATTCAGTACTTC.

The chain carries TRBV7-2 and TRBJ1-5; D unclear. The CDR3 has 14 amino acids. With 0 bases removed from V and 7 bases from J, the gap between germline ends came to 10 bases. Germline CDR1 reads SGHTA; CDR2 reads FQGNSA. The CDR3, as DNA: TGTGCCAGCAGCTTAGCGGTGGCTGGGCAGCCCCAGCATTTT. Protein product: CASSLAVAGQPQHF.

The table lists this clonotype with many counts. CDR3 sequence (DNA): TGTGCCAGCAGTTTCCAGGCGGGAGTCTCCTACGAGCAGTACTTC. It is translated as CASSFQAGVSYEQYF. The chain recombines TRBV12-3 or TRBV12-4 with TRBJ2-7; 7 bases are shared with TRBD2. The J segment lost 0 bases and the V segment lost 3 bases, leaving 5 bases of the junction unmatched. This CDR3 is 15 amino acids long.

There are many counts of this clonotype. This rearrangement joins TRBV6-1 to TRBJ1-5; 9 bases line up with TRBD1. The CDR3 extends over 15 amino acids. J was trimmed by 5 bases and V by 3 bases; bases with no gene match: 5. Germline lookup yields CDR1 MNHNS and CDR2 SASEGT. The CDR3 spells CASSEPGQGYQPQHF. The CDR3 DNA is TGTGCCAGCAGTGAGCCGGGACAGGGATATCAGCCCCAGCATTTT.

This clonotype was recorded at least ten times. The CDR3 sequence: CASSYPANQPQHF. The CDR3, as DNA: TGTGCCAGCAGTTATCCAGCAAATCAGCCCCAGCATTTT. This chain connects TRBV6-2 or TRBV6-3 to TRBJ1-5; D remains unclear. Germline V gene lookup returns CDR1 MNHEY and CDR2 SVGEGT. Trimming left V 3 bases short and J 4 bases short, with 7 bases between. There are 13 residues in the CDR3.

The sample holds a few counts of this clonotype. The CDR3 here is CASSQDWVTANVLTF. The CDR3 bases are TGCGCCAGCAGCCAAGATTGGGTGACAGCCAACGTCCTGACTTTC. This sequence joins TRBV4-1 and TRBJ2-6; the D is unclear. From germline, CDR1 is MGHRA and CDR2 YSYEKL. V gave up 0 bases and J gave up 7 bases, with 10 bases separating them. The CDR3 is made up of 15 amino acids.